The subject of this entry is one T cell receptor beta chain. What it binds is unknown. The source of the sample is a study of blood T cells in healthy people across ages. Study results and limitations: A strong correlation was found between TCR beta diversity and the percentage of naive T cells. Age brought a roughly linear fall in TCR beta diversity measured per million T cells.

Germline V gene data show CDR1 as MNHNS and CDR2 as SASEGT. The CDR3 contains 17 residues. Primers used in a second PCR of roughly 6 to 11 cycles were a sample-barcoded 5' primer and a J-beta primer mix. TCRdb reanalysed the 5' RACE reads using MiXCR and keeps one entry per CDR3 protein. The table includes about 1.5 million distinct CDR3 sequences, 35% to 45% detected once. The sequence came from a young woman in good health. The sequencing sample was made of blood. J is TRBJ2-5 and V is TRBV6-1, with 7 bases aligning to TRBD1. The DNA end is more similar to TRBJ2-7, so the J call may be wrong. In DNA form, the CDR3 reads TGTGCCAGCAGTGAAGCTGGCCGGCTAGGGGGCATCTACGAGCAGTACTTC. This encodes CASSEAGRLGGIYEQYF.